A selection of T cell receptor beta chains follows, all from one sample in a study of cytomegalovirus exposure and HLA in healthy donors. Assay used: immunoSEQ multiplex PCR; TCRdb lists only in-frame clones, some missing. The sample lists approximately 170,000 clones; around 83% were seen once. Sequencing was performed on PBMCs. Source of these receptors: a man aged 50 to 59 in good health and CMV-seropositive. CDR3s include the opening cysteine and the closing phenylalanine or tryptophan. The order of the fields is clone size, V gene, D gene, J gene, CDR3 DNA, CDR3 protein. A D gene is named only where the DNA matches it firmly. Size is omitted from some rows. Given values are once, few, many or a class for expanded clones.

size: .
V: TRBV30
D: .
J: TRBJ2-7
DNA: TGTGCCTGGAACGACATGAGCTCCTACGAGCAGTACTTC
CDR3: CAWNDMSSYEQYF

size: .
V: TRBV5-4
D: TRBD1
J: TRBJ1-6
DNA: TGTGCCAGCAGCTTGTGGACAGGCGGGCCTTCACCCCTCCACTTT
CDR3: CASSLWTGGPSPLHF

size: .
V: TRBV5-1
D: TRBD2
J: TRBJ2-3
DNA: TGCGCCAGCAGCAGCGCTAGCGGGGTTACCACAGATACGCAGTATTTT
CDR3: CASSSASGVTTDTQYF

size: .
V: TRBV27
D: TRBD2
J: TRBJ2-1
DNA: TGTGCCAGCAGTTCCCTAGGGACTAGCGGGGGGCGAAGCTCCTACAATGAGCAGTTCTTC
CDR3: CASSSLGTSGGRSSYNEQFF

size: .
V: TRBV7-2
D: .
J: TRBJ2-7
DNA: TGTGCCAGCAGCAACAACAGGGTCTCCTACGAGCAGTACTTC
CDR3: CASSNNRVSYEQYF

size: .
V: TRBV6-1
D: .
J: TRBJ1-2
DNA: TGTGCCAGCAGTGAGACAGCTAACTATGGCTACACCTTC
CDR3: CASSETANYGYTF

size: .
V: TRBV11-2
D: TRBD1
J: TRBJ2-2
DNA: TGTGCCAGCAGCACCAGACAGGGACAGAACACCGGGGAGCTGTTTTTT
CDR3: CASSTRQGQNTGELFF

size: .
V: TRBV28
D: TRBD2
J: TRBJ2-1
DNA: TGTGCCAGCAGTCGAGCGGGGGGCGTCTACAATGAGCAGTTCTTC
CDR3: CASSRAGGVYNEQFF

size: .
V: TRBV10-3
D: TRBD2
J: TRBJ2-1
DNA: TGTGCCATCAGTGATGGTGTAGTAGCGGGCAATGAGCAGTTCTTC
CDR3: CAISDGVVAGNEQFF

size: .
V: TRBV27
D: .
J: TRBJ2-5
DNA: TGTGCCAGCAGTCCCTCTCTCGGGGTCTACCAAGAGACCCAGTACTTC
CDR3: CASSPSLGVYQETQYF

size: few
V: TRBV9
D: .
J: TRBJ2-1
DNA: TGTGCCAGCAGCCCCCCGCAGGGTGGATACAATGAGCAGTTCTTC
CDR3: CASSPPQGGYNEQFF

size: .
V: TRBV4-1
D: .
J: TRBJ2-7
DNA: TGCGCCAGCAGCCCCCATCCGGCAGGGGAGCAGTACTTC
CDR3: CASSPHPAGEQYF

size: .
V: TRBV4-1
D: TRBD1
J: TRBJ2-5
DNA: TGCGCCAGCAGCCATGACGGGACAGGGGGCATGGAGACCCAGTACTTC
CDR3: CASSHDGTGGMETQYF

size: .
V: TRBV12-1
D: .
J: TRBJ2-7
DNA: TGTGCCACCAAGCGGCAGTATAGGGTTGCGCAGTACTTC
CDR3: CATKRQYRVAQYF

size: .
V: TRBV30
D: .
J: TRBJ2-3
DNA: TGTGCCTGGAGGACGCGAGGAGGGGCTAGCACAGATACGCAGTATTTT
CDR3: CAWRTRGGASTDTQYF

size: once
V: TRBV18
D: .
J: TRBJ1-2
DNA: TGTGCCAGCTCAGGGTACTACAGCTACACCTTC
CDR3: CASSGYYSYTF

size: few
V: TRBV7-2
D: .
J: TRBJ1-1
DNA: TGTGCCAGCAGCTTAATGCTAAGGAACACTGAAGCTTTCTTT
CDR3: CASSLMLRNTEAFF

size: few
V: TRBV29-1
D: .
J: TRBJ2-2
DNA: TGCAGCGTTGAAACAGCGGCCGGGGAGCTGTTTTTT
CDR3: CSVETAAGELFF

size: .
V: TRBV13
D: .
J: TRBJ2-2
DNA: TGTGCCAGCAGCCCCACAGGGACCCTGAACACCGGGGAGCTGTTTTTT
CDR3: CASSPTGTLNTGELFF

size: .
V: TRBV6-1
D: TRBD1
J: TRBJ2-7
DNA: TGTGCCAGCAGTGACTGGGACAGGGTGTCCTACGAGCAGTACTTC
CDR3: CASSDWDRVSYEQYF

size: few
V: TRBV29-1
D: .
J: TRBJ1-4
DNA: TGCAGCGTTACCGGGACTCCAACTAATGAAAAACTGTTTTTT
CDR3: CSVTGTPTNEKLFF

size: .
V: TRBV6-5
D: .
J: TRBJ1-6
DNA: TGTGCCAGCAGACCGACAAATTCACCCCTCCACTTT
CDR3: CASRPTNSPLHF

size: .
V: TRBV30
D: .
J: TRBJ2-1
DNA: TGTGCCTGGAGGCGGTACAATGAGCAGTTCTTC
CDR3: CAWRRYNEQFF

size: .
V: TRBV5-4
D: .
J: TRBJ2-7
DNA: TGTGCCAGCAGCACCGTGACTACCATTTCCTACGAGCAGTACTTC
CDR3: CASSTVTTISYEQYF

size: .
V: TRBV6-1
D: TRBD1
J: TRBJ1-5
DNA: TGTGCCAGCACTGAACAGGGGGCTCGAAATCAGCCCCAGCATTTT
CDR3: CASTEQGARNQPQHF

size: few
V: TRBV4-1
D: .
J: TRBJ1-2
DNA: TGCGCCAGCAGCCGGGGGGGAGGGACCGATGGCTACACCTTC
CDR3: CASSRGGGTDGYTF

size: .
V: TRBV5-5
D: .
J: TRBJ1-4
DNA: TGTGCCAGCAGCTTGTTTCTTTCGGGGGTAAACGAAAAACTGTTTTTT
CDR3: CASSLFLSGVNEKLFF

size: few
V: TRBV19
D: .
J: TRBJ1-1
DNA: TGTGCCACTTCTTTACAGGGGAACACTGAAGCTTTCTTT
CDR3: CATSLQGNTEAFF

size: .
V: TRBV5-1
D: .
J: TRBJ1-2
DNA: TGCGCCAGCAGGGATGGAACAGCTTTAGCTAACTATGGCTACACCTTC
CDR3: CASRDGTALANYGYTF

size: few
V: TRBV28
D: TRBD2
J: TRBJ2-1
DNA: TGTGCCAGCAGTTCTTTTAGCGGGAGGTCCTACAATGAGCAGTTCTTC
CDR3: CASSSFSGRSYNEQFF

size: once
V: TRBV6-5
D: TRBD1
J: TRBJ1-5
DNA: TGTGCCAGCAGTTACGCAGGGGGCGCGAATCAGCCCCAGCATTTT
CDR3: CASSYAGGANQPQHF

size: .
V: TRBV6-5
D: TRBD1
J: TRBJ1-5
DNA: TGTGCCAGCAGTGCCCGGACAGGGAGCGGGCAGCCCCAGCATTTT
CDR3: CASSARTGSGQPQHF

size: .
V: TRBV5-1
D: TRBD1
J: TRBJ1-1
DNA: TGCGCCAGCAGCGATGACAGGGAAGGGAACACTGAAGCTTTCTTT
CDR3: CASSDDREGNTEAFF

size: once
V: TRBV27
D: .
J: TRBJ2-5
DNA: TGTGCCAGCAGTTTATCGAATTTGGGCGAGACCCAGTACTTC
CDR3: CASSLSNLGETQYF

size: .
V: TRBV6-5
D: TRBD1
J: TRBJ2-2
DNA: TGTGCCGGAAGGACAGGGAACACCGGGGAGCTGTTTTTT
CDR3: CAGRTGNTGELFF

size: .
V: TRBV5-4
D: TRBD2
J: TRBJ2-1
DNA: TGTGCCAGCAGCCCGGCCGGGGGAGGGCTTGCTTACAATGAGCAGTTCTTC
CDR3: CASSPAGGGLAYNEQFF

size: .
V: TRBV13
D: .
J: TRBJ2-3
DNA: TGTGCCAGCAGCTTAGATACAGGGTTTACAGATACGCAGTATTTT
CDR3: CASSLDTGFTDTQYF

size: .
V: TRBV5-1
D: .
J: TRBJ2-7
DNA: TGCGCCAGCAGCCTAGAAGGCTACGAGCAGTACTTC
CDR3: CASSLEGYEQYF

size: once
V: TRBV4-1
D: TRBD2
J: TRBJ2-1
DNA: TGCGCCAGCAGCCAAGAACTAGCGGGCAGGTTGGGGGTAAACAATGAGCAGTTCTTC
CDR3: CASSQELAGRLGVNNEQFF

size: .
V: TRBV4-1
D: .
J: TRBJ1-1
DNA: TGCGCCAGCAGCCAAGATTACACCGACACTGAAGCTTTCTTT
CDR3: CASSQDYTDTEAFF

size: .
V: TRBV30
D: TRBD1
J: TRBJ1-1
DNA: TGTGCCTGGAGTGTGCCAGGGGGGTCCACTGAAGCTTTCTTT
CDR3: CAWSVPGGSTEAFF